This TCR beta chain was recovered during a study of cytotoxic CD8 clonotypes in ibrutinib-treated CLL (dated by TCRdb to the early 2020s). Concerning the study at large: The cohort included some 14 treatment-naive and eleven to twelve relapsed/refractory patients; roughly 17 were IGHV unmutated. Longitudinal samples were available for about 30% of the 86 trial participants. Cryopreserved peripheral blood mononuclear cells were collected at three points: before therapy, at response, and at either sustained remission or disease progression. Response samples were taken after a median of approximately 12 months on treatment, ranging from about 6 to 40 months. Responses were partial in 24 patients and complete in 2; after median around 68 months follow-up, around 15 stayed in remission and approximately twelve progressed. Every remission and progressive disease sample was obtained while ibrutinib was still being received by the patients. Samples averaged about 260,000 productive templates and tens of thousands of productive rearrangements. Beyond this particular receptor, the publication reports: Baseline clonality was found to be higher than that of age-matched healthy donors and was strongly correlated with circulating CD8+ T-cell counts. Lymph node repertoires were not examined, and the timing of sampling was not matched between patients in sustained remission and those whose disease progressed. At ibrutinib response clonality went up, during sustained remission it held steady, and at progression it dropped back toward baseline. Public clonotypes were found to be uncommon and were observed to contract or remain stable during treatment; the increase in clonality was shown to reflect expansion of private clonotypes at ibrutinib response.

This sample's time point label indicates: progressive disease on ibrutinib. For TCR beta library preparation, roughly 2 micrograms of genomic DNA were extracted from the cryopreserved PBMCs. High-throughput TCR beta sequencing was performed on longitudinal blood samples from CLL patients receiving ibrutinib monotherapy. Patients were enrolled in a phase 2 open-label single-center ibrutinib monotherapy trial. In regard to this clone: The antigen it recognizes is unknown. No base quality values were provided; no much bigger clone lies one nucleotide off.

Each clonotype received, on average, around 10x coverage in deep resolution sequencing performed on a MiSeq, where the target depth lay between 1 in 1 million and 1 in 200,000 T cells. The immunoSEQ hsTCRB Kit was used to generate TCR beta libraries. The paper's data handling went like this. ImmunoSEQ Data Assistant and ImmunoSEQ Analyzer were used for data analysis, and V, D and J genes were assigned according to IMGT definitions. Clonality, which ranges from 0 to 1, was calculated by subtracting the normalized Shannon entropy of productive rearrangement frequencies from one. Only overrepresented clonotypes making up at least 0.05% of each patient's repertoire were included in the public clonotype analysis. Some twelve repertoires from age-matched healthy donors, obtained from immuneACCESS, served as clonality controls. Imported from immuneACCESS, the table was reduced by TCRdb to in-frame sequences with V and J called. These copies leave out some clones; in studies compared against another copy, an unresolved V gene accounts for under half, and the cause of the remainder is not known. V, J and clone size reflect that table, while D and trimming were determined from the DNA. The sample profile shows around 77,000 clones; more than 75% of them were found once. Roughly 8% of the sample lies in the top ten.

This sample comprised PBMCs, obtained at disease progression, from a patient treated with ibrutinib. This clonotype was sampled from a human donor with chronic lymphocytic leukemia.

The base sequence is TGTGCCAGCAGCAAAACCTATGGCTACACCTTC. This translates into CASSKTYGYTF. The sequence is built from TRBV7-9 and TRBJ1-2; no D gene is confidently identified. Trimming removed 5 bases from V and 4 bases from J, leaving 5 bases between the germline ends. CDR1 and CDR2 were assigned from the germline V gene (reference sequence) as SEHNR and FQNEAQ. The cysteine opens and the phenylalanine closes a CDR3 of 11 amino acids. The retained sequence is limited to the CDR3, 33 bases, with the frame set at the first base.